Detailed here is one TCR beta chain. Antigen specificity is unknown. This CDR3 is 17 amino acids long. Germline CDR1 and CDR2: SGHVS and FQNEAQ. This entry belongs to a study of T cells expressing NK-cell markers. Study background: The study sequenced eight donors, seven HCMV-seropositive and one seronegative. Whole-study results and caveats: Similarly, these clonotypes led the CD3+CD56-NKG2C+ fraction as well in a few donors.

Template switching by 5'RACE with UMIs generated the TCR beta cDNA. TCRdb re-called the 5' RACE reads; every CDR3 protein appears as one record, without DNA. The sample shows over 150,000 distinct CDR3 sequences, and 20% to 25% sits with its ten largest clones. V is TRBV7-8 and J is TRBJ1-1. This receptor was taken from a man aged 18-75 years in good health. The specimen was blood T cells: a sorted CD56 or NKG2C T cell subset, CD4+ or CD8+ T cells, or bulk PBMC T cells (not recorded which). The CDR3 spells CASSLSWGFGLNTEAFF.